This TCR beta chain was identified during a study of blood T cell repertoires in COVID-19. For the study at large: Sites in the United States, Italy and Spain provided acute and convalescent COVID-19 samples. Nucleic acid was either cDNA or gDNA, and it came from T cells, B-cell-depleted T cells, or PBMCs.

CDR1 is LGHNA, CDR2 YSLEER, per germline. The CDR3 runs to 13 residues. Trimming stripped 6 bases from V and 4 bases from J, with 13 bases between. Methods used by the authors: The assay estimated nucleated cells by amplifying reference gene primers. Using immunoSEQ multiplex PCR, the repertoire was profiled, and TCRdb retains in-frame clones only, with some absent. The V and J calls and clone size come from that table; D and trimming were worked out from the DNA. The data show tens of thousands of clones, roughly 90% seen once. The chain is built from TRBV4-3 and TRBJ2-7; D may be TRBD1 (5 bases). This TCR was recovered from a man in his 70s with acute or convalescent COVID-19. What was sequenced was peripheral blood. The CDR3 DNA is TGCGCCAGCAGTCGAGACAGAAGGTACGAGCAGTACTTC. This codes for CASSRDRRYEQYF.